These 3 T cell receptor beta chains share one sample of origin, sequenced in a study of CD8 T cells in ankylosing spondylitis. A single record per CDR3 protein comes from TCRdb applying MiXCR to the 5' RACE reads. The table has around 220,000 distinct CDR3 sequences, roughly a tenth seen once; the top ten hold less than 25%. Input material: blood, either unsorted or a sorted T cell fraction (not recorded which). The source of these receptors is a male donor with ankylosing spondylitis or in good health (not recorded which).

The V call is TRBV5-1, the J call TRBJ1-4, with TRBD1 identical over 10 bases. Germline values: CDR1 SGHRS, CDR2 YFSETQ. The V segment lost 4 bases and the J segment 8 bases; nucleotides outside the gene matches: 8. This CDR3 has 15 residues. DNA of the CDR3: TGCGCCAGCAGCCGGACGGGGACAGGGGAGGAAAAACTGTTTTTT. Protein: CASSRTGTGEEKLFF.

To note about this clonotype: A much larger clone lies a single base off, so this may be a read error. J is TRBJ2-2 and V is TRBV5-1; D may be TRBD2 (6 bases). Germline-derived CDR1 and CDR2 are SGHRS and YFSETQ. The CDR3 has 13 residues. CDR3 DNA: TGCGCCAGCAGCCCATGGGGGGTCGGGGGGCTGTTTTTT. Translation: CASSPWGVGGLFF.

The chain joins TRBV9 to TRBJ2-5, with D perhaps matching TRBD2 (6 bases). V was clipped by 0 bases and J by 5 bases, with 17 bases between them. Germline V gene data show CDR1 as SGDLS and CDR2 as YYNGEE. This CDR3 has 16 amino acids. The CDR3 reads CASSVEGGLRWETQYF. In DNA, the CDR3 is TGTGCCAGCAGCGTAGAGGGCGGACTAAGGTGGGAGACCCAGTACTTC.